The 22 T cell receptor beta chains presented below share a single source sample, sequenced in a study of beta chain features in type 1 diabetes. TCRB transcripts that were expressed got sequenced, as all of the isolated RNA had been reverse transcribed. The repertoire was sequenced with immunoSEQ multiplex PCR; TCRdb's copy has only in-frame clones and lacks some. The sample carries about half a million clones, around 10% recorded once. Sequencing input: naive CD4+ T cells from blood. These receptors were obtained from a woman aged 18-29 years in good health.

This chain uses TRBV6-5 with TRBJ2-1; D is undetermined. The CDR3 is 16 amino acids. Germline V CDR1 and CDR2: MNHEY, SVGAGI. The V and J ends lost 3 bases and 6 bases respectively, with 18 bases between them. In nucleotides, the CDR3 is TGTGCCAGCAGTTATACGGTGCCCAACCTTGGCAATGAGCAGTTCTTC. Translation gives CASSYTVPNLGNEQFF.

This clone appeared a few times. J is TRBJ1-5 and V is TRBV28; D is ambiguous. V lost 5 bases, J lost 0 bases, and 11 bases lay in between. CDR1 is MDHEN, CDR2 SYDVKM, per germline. This CDR3 comprises 15 residues. The CDR3 region is CASSAVTHSNQPQHF. The CDR3 DNA follows: TGTGCCAGCAGTGCCGTCACCCATAGCAATCAGCCCCAGCATTTT.

The genes are TRBV13 and TRBJ1-4, with 9 bases matching TRBD1. This CDR3 region has 14 residues. With V trimmed by 3 bases and J by 8 bases, 4 bases remained unmatched. Germline V CDR1 and CDR2: PRHDT, FYEKMQ (reference sequence). CDR3 coding DNA: TGTGCCAGCAGCTTCCGGGACAGGGAAGAAAAACTGTTTTTT. Its translation: CASSFRDREEKLFF. The whole variable domain, remainder taken from reference TRBV13 and TRBJ1-4, is AAGVIQSPRHLIKEKRETATLKCYPIPRHDTVYWYQQGPGQDPQFLISFYEKMQSDKGSIPDRFSAQQFSDYHSELNMSSLELGDSALYFCASSFRDREEKLFFGSGTQLSVL.

The CDR3 here is CDAGQTSYEQYF. The CDR3 DNA sequence: TGTGACGCGGGCCAGACCTCCTACGAGCAGTACTTC. The chain is built from TRBV27 and TRBJ2-7; the D gene is possibly TRBD2 (5 bases). The CDR3 extends over 12 amino acids. CDR1 and CDR2 from the germline V gene are MNHEY and SMNVEV (reference sequence).

The chain uses TRBV5-6 and TRBJ2-1, with 9 bases aligning to TRBD2. The CDR3 loop spans 16 amino acids. Trimming at V came to 4 bases and at J to 4 bases, leaving 9 bases not matched to a gene. Germline V gives CDR1 SGHDT, CDR2 YYEEEE. In nucleotides, the CDR3 is TGTGCCAGCAGCCCGCACCTAGCGGGGTTTTACAATGAGCAGTTCTTC. Encoded protein: CASSPHLAGFYNEQFF. Drawing the rest from reference TRBV5-6 and TRBJ2-1, the complete variable domain is DAGVTQSPTHLIKTRGQQVTLRCSPKSGHDTVSWYQQALGQGPQFIFQYYEEEERQRGNFPDRFSGHQFPNYSSELNVNALLLGDSALYLCASSPHLAGFYNEQFFGPGTRLTVL.

This clone came up a few times. Distinct nucleotide sequences in the sample also encode this CDR3. The rearrangement joins TRBV7-9 to TRBJ1-6, with TRBD1 matching 9 bases. Germline lookup yields CDR1 SEHNR and CDR2 FQNEAQ (reference sequence). V shed 1 base and J 7 bases; nucleotides not matched to a gene: 2. The CDR3 extends over 15 amino acids. The CDR3 protein is CASSLETGGNSPLHF. The CDR3 bases are TGTGCCAGCAGCTTAGAAACAGGGGGCAATTCACCCCTCCACTTT.

This clone has more than one count but fewer than ten. The chain has TRBV5-6 and TRBJ2-6, with D unclear. The germline V and J ends were trimmed by 10 bases and 4 bases, with 12 bases remaining between them. This CDR3 region has 13 residues. Germline values: CDR1 SGHDT, CDR2 YYEEEE. In DNA, the CDR3 is TGTGCCGCAGCTGTGGCAGGGGCCAACGTCCTGACTTTC. It translates to CAAAVAGANVLTF. The complete variable domain, with remaining parts taken from reference TRBV5-6 and TRBJ2-6, reads DAGVTQSPTHLIKTRGQQVTLRCSPKSGHDTVSWYQQALGQGPQFIFQYYEEEERQRGNFPDRFSGHQFPNYSSELNVNALLLGDSALYLCAAAVAGANVLTFGAGSRLTVL.

The chain is built from TRBV15 and TRBJ2-1; 8 bases align to TRBD1. The CDR3 loop spans 16 amino acids. Looked up from germline, CDR1 is LNHNV and CDR2 is YYDKDF (reference sequence). The junction had 6 bases not matched to a gene; V was cut back by 1 base and J by 4 bases. This CDR3 is CATSRGTGQGYNEQFF. CDR3 nucleotides: TGTGCCACCAGCAGAGGTACCGGACAGGGATACAATGAGCAGTTCTTC. Full variable domain (rest looked up from reference TRBV15 and TRBJ2-1): DAMVIQNPRYQVTQFGKPVTLSCSQTLNHNVMYWYQQKSSQAPKLLFHYYDKDFNNEADTPDNFQSRRPNTSFCFLDIRSPGLGDTAMYLCATSRGTGQGYNEQFFGPGTRLTVL.

The chain couples TRBV2 to TRBJ2-5; 8 bases are a match to TRBD1. V lost 4 bases to trimming and J lost 4 bases; unmatched junction nucleotides: 2. The CDR3 is made up of 13 amino acids. Germline V CDR1 and CDR2: SNHLY, FYNNEI. CDR3: CASSVQGGETQYF. For the CDR3, the DNA is TGTGCCAGCAGTGTACAGGGGGGAGAGACCCAGTACTTC.

This clone was detected only a few times. This sequence joins TRBV29-1 and TRBJ1-2, with D perhaps TRBD1 (5 bases). This CDR3 contains 14 residues. The germline gives CDR1 SQVTM, CDR2 ANQGSEA. Trimming left V 3 bases short and J 3 bases short, with 14 bases between. CDR3 in amino acids: CSVERGLQYYGYTF. For the CDR3, the DNA is TGCAGCGTTGAGCGGGGCCTCCAATACTATGGCTACACCTTC. Complete variable domain (other parts from reference TRBV29-1 and TRBJ1-2): SAVISQKPSRDICQRGTSLTIQCQVDSQVTMMFWYRQQPGQSLTLIATANQGSEATYESGFVIDKFPISRPNLTFSTLTVSNMSPEDSSIYLCSVERGLQYYGYTFGSGTRLTVV.

This clone was seen a handful of times. V gene TRBV5-1 combines with J gene TRBJ2-2; unclear D gene. The V end was cut by 7 bases, the J end by 1 base, with 11 bases between. Germline-derived CDR1 and CDR2 are SGHRS and YFSETQ. This CDR3 spans 14 amino acids. The DNA of the CDR3 is TGCGCCAGCGGAACCGCCCAGAACACCGGGGAGCTGTTTTTT. It translates to CASGTAQNTGELFF.

The chain joins TRBV7-3 to TRBJ2-1; the match to TRBD2 covers 16 bases. Per the germline V gene, CDR1 is SGHTA and CDR2 is FQGTGA. Unmatched junction bases numbered 7, after V lost 5 bases and J lost 0 bases. This CDR3 is 19 amino acids long. Here the CDR3 DNA reads TGTGCCAGCAGCACACAGGGACTAGCGGGAGGGAGCTCCTACAATGAGCAGTTCTTC. Translation gives CASSTQGLAGGSSYNEQFF.

V usage is TRBV27 and J usage is TRBJ2-3; a possible D gene is TRBD2 (5 bases). Germline CDR1 and CDR2: MNHEY and SMNVEV (reference sequence). The CDR3 has 15 residues. Between the trimmed V and J ends, which lost 5 bases and 4 bases, there was a span of 16 bases. The CDR3: CASSAEREGADTQYF. The DNA of the CDR3 is TGTGCCAGCAGTGCGGAGAGGGAAGGTGCAGATACGCAGTATTTT.

As for this clone: Distinct nucleotide sequences in the sample also encode this CDR3. CDR3 coding DNA: TGTGCCAGCAGCTTAGAGGGGAATGAGCAGTTCTTC. Translating gives CASSLEGNEQFF. V is TRBV7-3 and J is TRBJ2-1; D may correspond to TRBD1 or TRBD2 (5 bases each). The CDR3 sequence is 12 residues long. CDR1 and CDR2 (germline): SGHTA, FQGTGA. The ends were cut back, 2 bases at V and 7 bases at J, with 6 bases in the middle.

The genes are TRBV18 and TRBJ2-1; D is undetermined. Per germline, CDR1 KGHSH and CDR2 LQKENI. V was trimmed by 4 bases and J by 6 bases, leaving 13 bases between them. The CDR3 covers 14 residues. The CDR3 nucleotides read TGTGCCAGCTCACTTGAACCAGGACCCAATGAGCAGTTCTTC. Residues: CASSLEPGPNEQFF.

Only a few counts were recorded for this clone. The chain recombines TRBV7-3 with TRBJ1-1; D is possibly TRBD1 (5 bases). In germline, CDR1 is SGHTA, CDR2 FQGTGA. V was cut by 2 bases and J by 1 base, with 14 bases left in between. This CDR3 spans 16 amino acids. The CDR3 loop is CASSLLGQGKNTEAFF. The CDR3 DNA reads as TGTGCCAGCAGCTTATTGGGCCAGGGTAAGAACACTGAAGCTTTCTTT. The full variable domain, its missing parts supplied by reference TRBV7-3 and TRBJ1-1, is GAGVSQTPSNKVTEKGKYVELRCDPISGHTALYWYRQSLGQGPEFLIYFQGTGAADDSGLPNDRFFAVRPEGSVSTLKIQRTERGDSAVYLCASSLLGQGKNTEAFFGQGTRLTVV.

CDR3 in DNA: TGCAGCGTCCCAACGCTAGCAGATACGCAGTATTTT. Amino acid sequence: CSVPTLADTQYF. The chain uses TRBV29-1 and TRBJ2-3; D ambiguous. Trimming removed 6 bases at V and 4 bases at J, with 11 bases between. CDR3 length: 12 amino acids. CDR1 SQVTM and CDR2 ANQGSEA come from the germline V gene.

The CDR3 protein is CASSWSGDTQYF. In nucleotides, the CDR3 is TGCGCCAGCAGCTGGAGCGGGGATACGCAGTATTTT. The rearrangement uses TRBV5-1 and TRBJ2-3; D may be TRBD2 (6 bases). CDR1 is SGHRS and CDR2 is YFSETQ in the germline V gene. V was cut by 3 bases and J by 6 bases, with 8 bases left in between. There are 12 residues in the CDR3.

This chain links TRBV4-1 with TRBJ1-6; D not resolved. The CDR3 is 16 residues long. The V and J ends lost 4 bases and 6 bases respectively, with 16 bases between them. Germline V CDR1 and CDR2: MGHRA, YSYEKL. Written as DNA, the CDR3 is TGCGCCAGCAGCCGAAAAGCGGCGCAGATTAATTCACCCCTCCACTTT. Its protein is CASSRKAAQINSPLHF.

This chain links TRBV7-8 with TRBJ2-1, with 8 bases fitting TRBD2. The CDR3 runs 16 residues. The V gene's germline CDR1 is SGHVS and CDR2 FQNEAQ. V shed 5 bases, J shed 5 bases, and the junction held 11 bases outside the gene matches. The CDR3 DNA sequence: TGTGCCAGCAGCCTAAAGCGGGAGCTGCGGAACAATGAGCAGTTCTTC. This codes for CASSLKRELRNNEQFF. Using reference TRBV7-8 and TRBJ2-1 for the parts outside the CDR3, the full variable domain is GAGVSQSPRYKVAKRGQDVALRCDPISGHVSLFWYQQALGQGPEFLTYFQNEAQLDKSGLPSDRFFAERPEGSVSTLKIQRTQQEDSAVYLCASSLKRELRNNEQFFGPGTRLTVL.

Only a few counts were recorded for this clone. DNA of the CDR3: TGTGCCAGCGGGGGGTCGCCTCAAGAGACCCAGTACTTC. Protein: CASGGSPQETQYF. The chain uses TRBV6-5 and TRBJ2-5; tentative D call: TRBD2 (6 bases). This CDR3 is 13 amino acids long. The germline V gene has CDR1 MNHEY and CDR2 SVGAGI. Between the trimmed V and J ends, which lost 8 bases and 2 bases, there was a span of 12 bases.

This clone was counted only a few times. The rearrangement joins TRBV29-1 to TRBJ2-7; no clear D gene. This CDR3 is built from 15 residues. The germline V and J ends were trimmed by 1 base and 3 bases, with 16 bases remaining between them. CDR1 SQVTM and CDR2 ANQGSEA come from the germline V gene. In DNA, the CDR3 is TGCAGCGTTGAAGTTCCGGCAGGCTTTAACTACGAGCAGTACTTC. The encoded protein is CSVEVPAGFNYEQYF.